The 23 T cell receptor beta chains in this list originate from one sample, sequenced in a study of early T cells in non-severe SARS-CoV-2 infection. TCRdb ran MiXCR on the 5' RACE reads and lists one entry per CDR3 protein. The sample has under 80,000 distinct CDR3 sequences; 11% are singletons. Sequenced: whole blood. The receptors shown here come from an adult who was a healthcare worker with PCR-confirmed SARS-CoV-2 infection or an uninfected control (not recorded which).

This clonotype was recorded many times. This chain joins TRBV5-1 and TRBJ1-1; 7 bases align to TRBD1. Germline CDR1 is SGHRS and CDR2 is YFSETQ. The trim removed 4 bases at V and 4 bases at J, leaving 13 bases unmatched. This CDR3 spans 16 amino acids. The CDR3 reads CASSMPQGVTVTEAFF. In DNA, the CDR3 is TGCGCCAGCAGCATGCCCCAGGGGGTTACGGTCACTGAAGCTTTCTTT.

This clonotype was observed many times. The chain carries TRBV27 and TRBJ2-7; D gene ambiguous. CDR1 MNHEY and CDR2 SMNVEV come from the germline V gene (reference sequence). The length of the CDR3 is 14 residues. The ends were cut back, 5 bases at V and 3 bases at J, with 14 bases in the middle. This chain's CDR3 is CASSGSASLYEQYF. The CDR3 nucleotides are TGTGCCAGCAGTGGAAGCGCTTCCCTCTACGAGCAGTACTTC.

This clonotype was detected ten times or more. The gene calls are TRBV11-2 and TRBJ2-3, with a weak D call TRBD1 (6 bases). The V and J ends lost 7 bases and 3 bases respectively, with 17 bases between them. The CDR3 contains 15 residues. The germline gives CDR1 SGHAT, CDR2 FQNNGV. CDR3 sequence (DNA): TGTGCCAGCACCTTTCCGAAGAGGGGGACAGATACGCAGTATTTT. This translates into CASTFPKRGTDTQYF.

The table lists this clonotype with many counts. The chain carries TRBV18 and TRBJ2-5, with TRBD2 matching 7 bases. Germline V gives CDR1 KGHSH, CDR2 LQKENI. The CDR3 runs to 15 residues. V trimming: 6 bases; J trimming: 3 bases; junction bases outside the gene matches: 10. CDR3 bases: TGTGCCAGCTCTTTAATAGCGGGCATAAAAGAGACCCAGTACTTC. Translated: CASSLIAGIKETQYF.

This clonotype has ten or more counts. This chain connects TRBV7-8 to TRBJ2-7; 16 bases align to TRBD2. This CDR3 has 18 amino acids. The germline CDR1 and CDR2 sequences are SGHVS and FQNEAQ. V dropped 4 bases and J dropped 4; count of bases not matched to a gene: 10. The chain's CDR3 is CASSSGTSGGAWRYEQYF. For the CDR3, the DNA is TGTGCCAGCAGCTCCGGGACTAGCGGGGGGGCCTGGAGGTACGAGCAGTACTTC.

In this sample, this clonotype turned up many times. The chain links TRBV7-9 to TRBJ2-7; perhaps TRBD2 as D (5 bases). This CDR3 spans 14 amino acids. Germline CDR1 and CDR2: SEHNR and FQNEAQ (reference sequence). The germline V and J ends were trimmed by 1 base and 2 bases, with 9 bases remaining between them. The CDR3 nucleotides are TGTGCCAGCAGCTTAGTTGGACTTGCCTACGAGCAGTACTTC. Protein: CASSLVGLAYEQYF.

This clonotype was observed many times. V and J are TRBV20-1 and TRBJ2-7; 16 positions agree with TRBD2. Germline values: CDR1 DFQATT, CDR2 SNEGSKA (reference sequence). The trim removed 3 bases at V and 1 base at J, leaving 9 bases unmatched. The length of the CDR3 is 18 residues. CDR3 residues: CSASKGLAGGPWSYEQYF. Written as DNA, the CDR3 is TGCAGTGCTAGCAAGGGACTAGCGGGAGGGCCCTGGTCCTACGAGCAGTACTTC.

This rearrangement joins TRBV2 to TRBJ2-3; TRBD2 might be the D (6 bases). The CDR3 sequence is 16 residues long. Germline V lookup: CDR1 SNHLY, CDR2 FYNNEI. V gave up 8 bases and J gave up 5 bases, with 23 bases separating them. This CDR3 is CASAPRSGWGLDTQYF. The CDR3 DNA reads as TGTGCCAGCGCCCCTCGAAGCGGGTGGGGTCTAGATACGCAGTATTTT. Drawing the rest from reference TRBV2 and TRBJ2-3, the complete variable domain is EPEVTQTPSHQVTQMGQEVILRCVPISNHLYFYWYRQILGQKVEFLVSFYNNEISEKSEIFDDQFSVERPDGSNFTLKIRSTKLEDSAMYFCASAPRSGWGLDTQYFGPGTRLTVL.

The V call is TRBV27, the J call TRBJ2-3, with 8 bases matching TRBD2. Per germline, CDR1 MNHEY and CDR2 SMNVEV (reference sequence). The CDR3 has 19 residues. V shed 4 bases, J shed 4 bases, and the junction held 19 bases outside the gene matches. The CDR3 spells CASSSPGLGRSGRADTQYF. CDR3 DNA: TGTGCCAGCAGTTCGCCGGGACTAGGAAGGTCTGGGAGGGCAGATACGCAGTATTTT.

This clonotype was seen ten or more times. V and J are TRBV30 and TRBJ2-1; D remains ambiguous. The germline V and J ends were trimmed by 3 bases and 4 bases, with 10 bases remaining between them. Germline V gives CDR1 GTSNPN, CDR2 SVGIG (reference sequence). The CDR3 spans 13 residues. CDR3 sequence: CAWSSEPYNEQFF. In nucleotides, the CDR3 is TGTGCCTGGAGCAGCGAACCATACAATGAGCAGTTCTTC.

This clonotype appeared a few times. This chain joins TRBV7-9 and TRBJ1-5; D is ambiguous. This CDR3 is built from 14 residues. Germline-derived CDR1 and CDR2 are SEHNR and FQNEAQ (reference sequence). V was pared by 8 bases and J by 0 bases, with 11 bases between. The CDR3 sequence is CASSPGLSNQPQHF. CDR3 coding DNA: TGTGCCAGCTCCCCGGGCCTTAGCAATCAGCCCCAGCATTTT. Full variable domain (outside the CDR3, taken from reference TRBV7-9 and TRBJ1-5): DTGVSQNPRHKITKRGQNVTFRCDPISEHNRLYWYRQTLGQGPEFLTYFQNEAQLEKSRLLSDRFSAERPKGSFSTLEIQRTEQGDSAMYLCASSPGLSNQPQHFGDGTRLSIL.

This clonotype has ten or more counts. The chain uses TRBV20-1 and TRBJ2-1, with TRBD1 as a possible D gene (6 bases). CDR1 and CDR2 (germline): DFQATT, SNEGSKA (reference sequence). Trimming took off 1 base at V and 6 bases at J, with 22 bases between the two ends. The CDR3 has 17 residues. The CDR3 here is CSARVAFGQGMANEQFF. CDR3 DNA: TGCAGTGCTAGAGTAGCTTTCGGGCAGGGGATGGCCAATGAGCAGTTCTTC.

The table lists this clonotype with many counts. The gene calls are TRBV12-5 and TRBJ2-3, with a tentative D call TRBD1 (7 bases). Germline CDR1 is LGHNT and CDR2 is FRNRAP. Trimming cost V 3 bases and J 6 bases, with 10 bases left between them. The CDR3 loop spans 13 amino acids. The CDR3 region has the DNA TGTGCTAGTGGTTTTCAGGGGGGTGATACGCAGTATTTT. This translates into CASGFQGGDTQYF.

V usage is TRBV5-1 and J usage is TRBJ2-1; 9 bases line up with TRBD2. Germline V lookup: CDR1 SGHRS, CDR2 YFSETQ. With 4 bases clipped from V and 0 bases from J, the junction kept 5 bases outside the gene matches. The length of the CDR3 is 16 residues. CDR3 region: CASSETSGRSYNEQFF. The CDR3 DNA reads TGCGCCAGCAGCGAGACTAGCGGCCGCTCCTACAATGAGCAGTTCTTC.

This clonotype was observed at least ten times. The chain employs TRBV11-2 and TRBJ2-1; D is uncertain. Germline values: CDR1 SGHAT, CDR2 FQNNGV. There are 13 residues in the CDR3. V was cut by 5 bases and J by 4 bases, with 9 bases left in between. The CDR3 reads CASSAAGYNEQFF. CDR3 DNA: TGTGCCAGCAGCGCGGCCGGGTACAATGAGCAGTTCTTC.

This clonotype was recorded many times. The gene calls are TRBV4-1 and TRBJ2-1; no firm D call. The CDR3 contains 16 residues. Germline CDR1 reads MGHRA; CDR2 reads YSYEKL. Trimming pared 1 base from V and 0 bases from J, leaving 10 bases between. The CDR3 region is CASSQALSASYNEQFF. The CDR3 nucleotides read TGCGCCAGCAGCCAAGCACTATCAGCCTCCTACAATGAGCAGTTCTTC.

In this sample, this clonotype turned up many times. V gene TRBV7-2 combines with J gene TRBJ2-3; the D is unclear. Trimming took off 4 bases at V and 2 bases at J, with 1 base between the two ends. Germline V gene lookup returns CDR1 SGHTA and CDR2 FQGNSA. The CDR3 is 11 residues long. CDR3 sequence reads: CASSYTDTQYF. For the CDR3, the DNA is TGTGCCAGCAGCTACACAGATACGCAGTATTTT. The variable domain in full, completed from reference TRBV7-2 and TRBJ2-3, reads GAGVSQSPSNKVTEKGKDVELRCDPISGHTALYWYRQSLGQGLEFLIYFQGNSAPDKSGLPSDRFSAERTGGSVSTLTIQRTQQEDSAVYLCASSYTDTQYFGPGTRLTVL.

In its sample, this clonotype was seen many times. This chain links TRBV6-5 with TRBJ2-5, with 8 bases matching TRBD1. The CDR3 sequence is 13 residues long. The germline V gene has CDR1 MNHEY and CDR2 SVGAGI. V trimming: 7 bases; J trimming: 7 bases; junction bases outside the gene matches: 8. CDR3 sequence: CASTGQGKGTQYF. CDR3 nucleotide sequence: TGTGCCAGCACCGGACAGGGAAAGGGGACCCAGTACTTC.

This chain joins TRBV6-5 and TRBJ1-6; D is unresolved. The germline gives CDR1 MNHEY, CDR2 SVGAGI. The CDR3 totals 14 residues. Trimming cost V 2 bases and J 9 bases, with 11 bases left between them. The CDR3 DNA reads TGTGCCAGCAGTTACACGGAAGGATCTTCACCCCTCCACTTT. Amino acids: CASSYTEGSSPLHF.

This clonotype was detected a few times. The CDR3 DNA follows: TGTGCCAGCAGTTTTGGGACCCCTGAAGCTTTCTTT. This translates into CASSFGTPEAFF. The V and J genes are TRBV28 and TRBJ1-1, with a tentative D call TRBD1 (5 bases). Trimming removed 3 bases at V and 6 bases at J, with 8 bases between. Germline V lookup: CDR1 MDHEN, CDR2 SYDVKM. The CDR3 contains 12 residues.

This clonotype was found many times. The chain is built from TRBV7-8 and TRBJ2-7; 7 bases fit TRBD1. The CDR3 is 16 amino acids. Trimming at V came to 5 bases and at J to 3 bases, leaving 13 bases not matched to a gene. Germline V gene sequence: CDR1 SGHVS, CDR2 FQNEAQ. The CDR3 sequence: CASSPSTGEKGYEQYF. CDR3 DNA sequence: TGTGCCAGCAGCCCTTCAACAGGGGAGAAGGGCTACGAGCAGTACTTC.

This clonotype was counted ten times or more. The V gene is TRBV20-1, the J gene TRBJ2-4; TRBD2 might be the D (5 bases). V was clipped by 1 base and J by 4 bases, with 11 bases between them. The length of the CDR3 is 14 residues. Germline CDR1 DFQATT, CDR2 SNEGSKA (reference sequence). CDR3 bases: TGCAGTGCTAGAGGGTCGGGGTTAAAAAACATTCAGTACTTC. Translated: CSARGSGLKNIQYF.

The V gene is TRBV11-2, the J gene TRBJ2-7; D not resolved. V dropped 1 base and J dropped 0 bases, with 7 bases sitting between them. Germline-derived CDR1 and CDR2 are SGHAT and FQNNGV. CDR3 length equals 14 residues. Written as DNA, the CDR3 is TGTGCCAGCAGCTTAGTCGGGCGCTCCTACGAGCAGTACTTC. It is translated as CASSLVGRSYEQYF.